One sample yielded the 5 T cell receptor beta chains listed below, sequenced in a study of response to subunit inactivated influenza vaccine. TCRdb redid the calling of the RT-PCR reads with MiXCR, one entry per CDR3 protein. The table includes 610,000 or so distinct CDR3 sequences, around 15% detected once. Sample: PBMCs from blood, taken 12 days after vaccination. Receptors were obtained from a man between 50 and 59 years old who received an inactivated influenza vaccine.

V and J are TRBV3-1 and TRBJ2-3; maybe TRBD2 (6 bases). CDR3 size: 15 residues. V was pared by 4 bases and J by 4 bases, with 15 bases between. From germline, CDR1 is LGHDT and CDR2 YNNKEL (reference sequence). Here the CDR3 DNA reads TGTGCCAGCAGCCCATCATCGGGAGCGGCAGATACGCAGTATTTT. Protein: CASSPSSGAADTQYF.

Here the CDR3 DNA reads TGCGCCAGCAGCTTAGTTGAAGAAGGTACCCAGTACTTC. Translating it yields CASSLVEEGTQYF. The gene calls are TRBV5-1 and TRBJ2-5; the D is unclear. The V gene lost 2 bases and the J gene lost 8 bases, with 13 bases spanning the gap. CDR3 length equals 13 residues. Germline assignment: CDR1 SGHRS and CDR2 YFSETQ.

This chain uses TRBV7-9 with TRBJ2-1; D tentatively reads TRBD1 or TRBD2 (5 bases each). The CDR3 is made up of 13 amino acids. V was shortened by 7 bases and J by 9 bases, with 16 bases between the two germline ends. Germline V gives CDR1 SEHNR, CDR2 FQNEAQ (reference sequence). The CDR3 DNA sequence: TGTGCCAGCACCCGGGACGGTTATGCTGAGCAGTTCTTC. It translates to CASTRDGYAEQFF.

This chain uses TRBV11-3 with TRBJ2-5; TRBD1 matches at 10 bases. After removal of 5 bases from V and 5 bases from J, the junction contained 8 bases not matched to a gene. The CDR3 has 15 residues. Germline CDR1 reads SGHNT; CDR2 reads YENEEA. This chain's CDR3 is CASSRAGTGVETQYF. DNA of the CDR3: TGTGCCAGCAGCCGAGCCGGGACAGGGGTGGAGACCCAGTACTTC.

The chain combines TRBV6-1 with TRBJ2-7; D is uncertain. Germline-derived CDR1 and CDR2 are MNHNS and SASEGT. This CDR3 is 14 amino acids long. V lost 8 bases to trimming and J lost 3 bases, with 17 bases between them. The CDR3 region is CASGIGQQFYEQYF. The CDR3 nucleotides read TGTGCCAGCGGGATCGGGCAGCAGTTCTACGAGCAGTACTTC.